This T cell receptor beta chain was found in a study of blood T cell repertoires in COVID-19 (TCRdb year 2020). Broadly, across the study: Collaborator samples came from the United States, Italy and Spain and covered acute and convalescent phases of COVID-19. The material from the prospective study consisted of cDNA or gDNA derived from T cells, B-cell-depleted T cells, or PBMCs. Deeply sampled blood TCRbeta repertoires from subjects exposed to, actively infected with, or recovered from COVID-19 were included in the dataset. The repertoires were released in a freely available public database intended as a resource for research on the immune response to SARS-CoV-2. Samples came from the ongoing ImmuneRACE study (first 160 participants) plus 1,254 subjects from 6 global collaborators. A de-identified subject ID, COVID-19 status, age in years and sex were almost always included in the sample metadata. HLA class I and class II types, where available, came from metadata supplied by the sample provider rather than from assay-based typing. Overall study outcomes, separate from this receptor: The amount of clinical and demographic metadata varied by source and participant and was provided uncurated.

Note on this clone: There is no known antigen for this receptor. Per-base qualities were not stored, and no clone one base away is much larger.

Whole blood was collected in K2EDTA tubes by collaborating institutions according to the institutions' own protocols. Collaborator samples were shipped for TCRbeta analysis as frozen whole blood, isolated PBMCs, or DNA extracted from either sample type. As encoded in the germline V gene, CDR1 is MDHEN while CDR2 is SYDVKM. The cysteine opens and the phenylalanine closes a CDR3 of 14 amino acids. Solely the CDR3 DNA is kept, with 42 bases framed from the first base. V gives up 3 bases and J gives up 8 bases, and the segment between their germline ends measures 16 bases. TCRbeta CDR3 regions were amplified from genomic DNA by means of the immunoSEQ Assay, a bias-controlled multiplex PCR. As for the original processing: The number of nucleated cells in each sample was estimated from the amplification of reference gene primers within the assay. To quantify the absolute abundance of each unique TCRbeta CDR3 rearrangement, sequence reads were collapsed and filtered. For each sample, productive Simpson clonality was calculated by taking the square root of Simpson's diversity index across productive rearrangements. TCRdb took over this immuneACCESS table, retaining in-frame rearrangements with V and J assigned. Such tables are incomplete; in checked studies, under half of the missing clones stem from an unresolved V gene, and the remainder is unexplained. Clonal size and the V and J genes are those of that table, whereas D and trimming came from the DNA. This sample holds roughly 250,000 clones; approximately 79% were observed only once. The top ten clonotypes cover approximately 4% of the sample.

Sample: peripheral blood. This receptor was identified in a middle-aged woman with active or convalescent COVID-19. The receptor chain draws on TRBV28 and TRBJ1-2; the D gene is not confidently resolved. The sequenced DNA is TGTGCCAGCAGTTTGCTCAGATCCAGAAAAGGCTACACCTTC. It specifies CASSLLRSRKGYTF.